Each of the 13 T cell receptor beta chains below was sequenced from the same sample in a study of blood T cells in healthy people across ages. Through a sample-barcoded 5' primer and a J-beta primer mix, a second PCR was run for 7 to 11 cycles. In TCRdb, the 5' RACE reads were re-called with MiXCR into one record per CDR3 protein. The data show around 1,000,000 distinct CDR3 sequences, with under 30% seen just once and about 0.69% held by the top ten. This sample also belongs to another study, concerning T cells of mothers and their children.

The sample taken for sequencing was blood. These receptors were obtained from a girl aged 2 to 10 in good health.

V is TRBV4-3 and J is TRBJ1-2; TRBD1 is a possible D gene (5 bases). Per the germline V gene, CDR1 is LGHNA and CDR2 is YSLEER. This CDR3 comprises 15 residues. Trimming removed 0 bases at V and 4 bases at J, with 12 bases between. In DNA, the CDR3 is TGCGCCAGCAGCCAAGAAAGGGACCTCCCCTATGGCTACACCTTC. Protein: CASSQERDLPYGYTF.

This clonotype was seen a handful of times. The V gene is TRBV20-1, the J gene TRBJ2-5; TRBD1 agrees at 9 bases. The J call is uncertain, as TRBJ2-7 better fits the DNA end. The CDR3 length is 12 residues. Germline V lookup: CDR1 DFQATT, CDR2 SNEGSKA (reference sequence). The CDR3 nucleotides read TGCAGTGCTGGACAGGGGAGTGACGAGCAGTACTTC. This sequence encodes CSAGQGSDEQYF.

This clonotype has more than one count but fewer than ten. The CDR3 DNA reads TGTGCCAGCAGCCAAGATCCCCGCAGGGGGCAGAAAGAGACCCAGTACTTC. Its translation: CASSQDPRRGQKETQYF. The chain uses TRBV3-1 and TRBJ2-5; 8 bases agree with TRBD1. J gave up 3 bases and V 0 bases, and 9 bases lay outside the gene matches. In germline, CDR1 is LGHDT, CDR2 YNNKEL (reference sequence). CDR3 length equals 17 residues.

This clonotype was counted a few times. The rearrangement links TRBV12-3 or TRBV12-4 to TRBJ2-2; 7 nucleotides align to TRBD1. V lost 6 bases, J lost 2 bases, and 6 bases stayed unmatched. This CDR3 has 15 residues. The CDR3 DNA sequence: TGTGCCAGCAGAACCGGGACAGCCAACACCGGGGAGCTGTTTTTT. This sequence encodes CASRTGTANTGELFF.

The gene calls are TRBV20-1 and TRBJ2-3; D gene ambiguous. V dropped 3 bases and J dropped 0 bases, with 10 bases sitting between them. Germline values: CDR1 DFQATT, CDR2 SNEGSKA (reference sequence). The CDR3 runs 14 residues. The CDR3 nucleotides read TGCAGTGCTAGGGGTAGCCAGAGCACAGATACGCAGTATTTT. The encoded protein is CSARGSQSTDTQYF.

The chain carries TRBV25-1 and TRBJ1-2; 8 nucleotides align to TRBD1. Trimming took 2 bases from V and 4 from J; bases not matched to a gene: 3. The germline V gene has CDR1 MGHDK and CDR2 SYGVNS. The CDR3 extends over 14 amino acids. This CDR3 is CASSEGDRPYGYTF. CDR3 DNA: TGTGCCAGCAGTGAAGGGGACAGGCCCTATGGCTACACCTTC.

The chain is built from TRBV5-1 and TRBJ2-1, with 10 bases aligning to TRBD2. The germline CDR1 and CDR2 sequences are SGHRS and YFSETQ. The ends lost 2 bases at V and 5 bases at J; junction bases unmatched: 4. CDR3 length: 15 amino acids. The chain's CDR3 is CASSFLAGVNNEQFF. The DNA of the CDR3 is TGCGCCAGCAGCTTTCTAGCGGGAGTTAACAATGAGCAGTTCTTC.

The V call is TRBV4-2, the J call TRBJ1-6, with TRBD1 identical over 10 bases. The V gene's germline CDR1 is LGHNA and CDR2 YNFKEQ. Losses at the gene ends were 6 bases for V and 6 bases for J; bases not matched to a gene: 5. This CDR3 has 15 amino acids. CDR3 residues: CASRRQGALNSPLHF. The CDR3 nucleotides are TGTGCCAGCAGGCGACAGGGGGCGCTTAATTCACCCCTCCACTTT.

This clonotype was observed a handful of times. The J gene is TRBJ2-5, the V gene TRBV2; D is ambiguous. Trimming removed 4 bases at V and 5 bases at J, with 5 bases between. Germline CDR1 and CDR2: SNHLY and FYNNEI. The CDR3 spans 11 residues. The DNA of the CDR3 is TGTGCCAGCAGTGGTATTGAGACCCAGTACTTC. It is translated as CASSGIETQYF.

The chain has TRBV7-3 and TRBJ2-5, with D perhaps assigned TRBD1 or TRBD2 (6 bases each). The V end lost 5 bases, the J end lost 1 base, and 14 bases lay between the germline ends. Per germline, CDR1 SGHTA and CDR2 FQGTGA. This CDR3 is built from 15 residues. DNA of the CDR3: TGTGCCAGCAGCCCGGGGGCAAGCGCCCAAGAGACCCAGTACTTC. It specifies CASSPGASAQETQYF.

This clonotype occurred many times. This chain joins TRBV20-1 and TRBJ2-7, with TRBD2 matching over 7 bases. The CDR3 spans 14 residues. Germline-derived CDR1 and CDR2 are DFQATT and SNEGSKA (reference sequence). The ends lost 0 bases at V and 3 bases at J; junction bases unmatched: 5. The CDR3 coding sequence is TGCAGTGCTAGAGATATGGCGGGGGTCTACGAGCAGTACTTC. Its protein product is CSARDMAGVYEQYF.

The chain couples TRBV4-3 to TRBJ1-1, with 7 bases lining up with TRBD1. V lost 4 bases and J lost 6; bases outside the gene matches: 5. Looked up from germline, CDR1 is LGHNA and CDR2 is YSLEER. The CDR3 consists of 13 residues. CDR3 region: CASSPRGTAEAFF. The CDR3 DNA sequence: TGCGCCAGCAGCCCTCGGGGGACAGCTGAAGCTTTCTTT.

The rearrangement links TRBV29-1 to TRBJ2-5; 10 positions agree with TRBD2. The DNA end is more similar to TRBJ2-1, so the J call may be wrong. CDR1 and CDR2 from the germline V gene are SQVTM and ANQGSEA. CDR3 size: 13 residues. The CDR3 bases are TGCAGCGTTGCTCCTAGCGGGAGTGGGGAGCAGTTCTTC. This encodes CSVAPSGSGEQFF.